The 10 T cell receptor beta chains listed next were all sequenced from one sample in a study of cytomegalovirus exposure and HLA in healthy donors. PCR involved 60 Vbeta and 13 Jbeta primers. Clones were sequenced by immunoSEQ multiplex PCR, and TCRdb holds only the in-frame ones, with some missing. The table shows 150,000 to 200,000 clones, with 78% occurring only once. Sequenced material: PBMCs. These receptors all come from a woman in her thirties in good health and CMV-seropositive.

V and J are TRBV11-1 and TRBJ1-5; weak D call: TRBD1 (5 bases). Germline-derived CDR1 and CDR2 are SGHAT and FQDESV (reference sequence). The CDR3 sequence is 15 residues long. Trimming cost V 5 bases and J 4 bases, with 15 bases left between them. CDR3 sequence reads: CASSLDGGGNQPQHF. The CDR3 DNA sequence: TGTGCCAGCAGCCTAGACGGGGGGGGTAATCAGCCCCAGCATTTT.

This clone is a singleton in its sample. This chain uses TRBV7-3 with TRBJ1-1; TRBD1 matches at 11 bases. V shed 5 bases and J 11 bases; nucleotides not matched to a gene: 13. Germline V lookup: CDR1 SGHTA, CDR2 FQGTGA. The CDR3 totals 15 residues. Here the CDR3 DNA reads TGTGCCAGCAGCACGCGCCTGCCGGGACAGGGGGAGGCTTTCTTT. As protein: CASSTRLPGQGEAFF.

This clone was seen just once. This rearrangement joins TRBV19 to TRBJ2-4; TRBD2 might be the D (6 bases). The germline V gene has CDR1 LNHDA and CDR2 SQIVND (reference sequence). The CDR3 consists of 13 residues. Trimming removed 5 bases at V and 12 bases at J, with 17 bases between. The CDR3 DNA follows: TGTGCCAGTAGTGGAGGGGCCCCGGGAACTCAGTACTTC. Amino acid sequence: CASSGGAPGTQYF.

The V call is TRBV5-1, the J call TRBJ2-5; D possibly corresponds to TRBD2 (5 bases). The germline V gene encodes CDR1 SGHRS and CDR2 YFSETQ. Trimming shortened V by 0 bases and J by 13 bases, and 19 bases separated the two germline ends. CDR3 length: 14 residues. For the CDR3, the DNA is TGCGCCAGCAGCTTGGTTCAGAGCGGCCTCTCTAGGTACTTC. Encoded protein: CASSLVQSGLSRYF.

The genes are TRBV6-6 and TRBJ1-5, with TRBD1 matching over 11 bases. This CDR3 comprises 16 residues. Trimming at V came to 5 bases and at J to 0 bases, leaving 3 bases not matched to a gene. The germline V gene encodes CDR1 MNHNY and CDR2 SVGAGI (reference sequence). The CDR3 loop reads CASSRTGGDSNQPQHF. CDR3 coding DNA: TGTGCCAGCAGTCGGACAGGGGGCGATAGCAATCAGCCCCAGCATTTT.

Only a few counts were recorded for this clone. V gene TRBV7-8 combines with J gene TRBJ1-4, with no clear D. V was pared by 0 bases and J by 3 bases, with 14 bases between. The CDR3 totals 17 residues. Germline loops: CDR1 SGHVS, CDR2 FQNEAQ. In DNA, the CDR3 is TGTGCCAGCAGCTTAGCGTTAAATGGGCCATCTAATGAAAAACTGTTTTTT. Its protein is CASSLALNGPSNEKLFF.

The V and J genes are TRBV28 and TRBJ2-2; 9 bases line up with TRBD2. This CDR3 region has 14 residues. The ends lost 3 bases at V and 9 bases at J; junction bases unmatched: 5. Germline V gene sequence: CDR1 MDHEN, CDR2 SYDVKM. CDR3 in amino acids: CASSFDSGRRELFF. The DNA for the CDR3 is TGTGCCAGCAGTTTCGACAGCGGGAGGAGGGAGCTGTTTTTT.

The V call is TRBV9, the J call TRBJ1-2, with D uncertain. The CDR3 is made up of 15 amino acids. Germline V CDR1 and CDR2: SGDLS, YYNGEE. V lost 8 bases, J lost 0 bases, and 17 bases lay in between. CDR3 nucleotides: TGTGCCAGTCAAGGCGGCACGAGCTCTAACTATGGCTACACCTTC. Encoded protein: CASQGGTSSNYGYTF.

The rearrangement links TRBV7-9 to TRBJ2-5; 9 bases match TRBD2. CDR1 is SEHNR and CDR2 is FQNEAQ in the germline V gene (reference sequence). With V trimmed by 4 bases and J by 1 base, 7 bases remained unmatched. The CDR3 runs to 16 residues. CDR3 coding DNA: TGTGCCAGCAGCTACGGTAGCGGGGGCCTCCAAGAGACCCAGTACTTC. Residues: CASSYGSGGLQETQYF.

This clone was seen just once. V is TRBV5-1 and J is TRBJ1-1; D may be TRBD1 (5 bases). From germline, CDR1 is SGHRS and CDR2 YFSETQ. The V gene lost 3 bases and the J gene lost 3 bases, with 15 bases spanning the gap. The CDR3 is made up of 15 amino acids. Here the CDR3 reads CASSWTQGRDTEAFF. CDR3 DNA: TGCGCCAGCAGCTGGACGCAGGGTAGAGACACTGAAGCTTTCTTT.